This T cell receptor beta chain comes out of a study of T cells after yellow fever vaccination. Study findings and constraints: A limited proportion of clonotypes was detected within both the CD4 and CD8 compartments. Most primary-vaccination clones recurred post-booster (around 95% CD4, around 86% CD8).

TCRdb called the 5' RACE reads again in MiXCR, with one record for every CDR3 protein. The sample has about 260,000 distinct CDR3 sequences; over 10% are singletons. This clonotype has at least ten counts. Its antigen is still unknown. Trimming took off 0 bases at V and 4 bases at J, with 6 bases between the two ends. This CDR3 comprises 12 residues. CDR1 and CDR2 (germline): DFQATT, SNEGSKA (reference sequence). Sequenced here: CD4+ T cells sorted from PBMCs, sampled 45 days after the yellow fever booster vaccination. The receptor's source is a man aged 25-45 years who received the YFV17D yellow fever vaccine. This chain joins TRBV20-1 and TRBJ1-2; no clear D. The CDR3 nucleotides are TGCAGTGCTAGAGACCGGGGCTATGGCTACACCTTC. This gives the protein CSARDRGYGYTF.